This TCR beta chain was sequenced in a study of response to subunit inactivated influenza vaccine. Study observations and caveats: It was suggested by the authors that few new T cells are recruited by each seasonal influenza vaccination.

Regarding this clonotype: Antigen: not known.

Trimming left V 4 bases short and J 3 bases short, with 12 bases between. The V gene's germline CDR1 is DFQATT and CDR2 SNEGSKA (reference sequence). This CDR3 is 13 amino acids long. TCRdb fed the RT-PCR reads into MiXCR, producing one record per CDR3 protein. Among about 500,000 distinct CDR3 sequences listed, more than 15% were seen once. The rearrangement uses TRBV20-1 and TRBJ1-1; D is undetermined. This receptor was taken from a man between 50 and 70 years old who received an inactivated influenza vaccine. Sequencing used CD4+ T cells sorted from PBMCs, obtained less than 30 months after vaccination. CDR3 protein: CSAKKGGHTEAFF. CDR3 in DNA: TGCAGTGCTAAAAAAGGAGGGCACACTGAAGCTTTCTTT.